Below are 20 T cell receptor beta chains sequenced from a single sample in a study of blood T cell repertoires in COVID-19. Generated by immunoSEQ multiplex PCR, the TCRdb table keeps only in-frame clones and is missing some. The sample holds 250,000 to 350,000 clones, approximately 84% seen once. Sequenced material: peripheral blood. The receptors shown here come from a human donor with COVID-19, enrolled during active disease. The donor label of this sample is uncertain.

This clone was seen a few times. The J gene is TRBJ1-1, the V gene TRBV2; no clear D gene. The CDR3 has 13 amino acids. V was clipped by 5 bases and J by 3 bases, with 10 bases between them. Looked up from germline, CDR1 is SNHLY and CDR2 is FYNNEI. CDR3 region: CASSPGLYTEAFF. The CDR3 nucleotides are TGTGCCAGCAGTCCAGGCTTGTACACTGAAGCTTTCTTT.

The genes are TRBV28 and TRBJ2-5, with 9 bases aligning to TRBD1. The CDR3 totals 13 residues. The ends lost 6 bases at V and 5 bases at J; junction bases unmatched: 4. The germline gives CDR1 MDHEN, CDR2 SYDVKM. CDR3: CASRNTGGETQYF. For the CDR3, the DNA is TGTGCCAGCAGGAACACAGGGGGCGAGACCCAGTACTTC.

The DNA of the CDR3 is TGCAGCGGTAGGGGTGGTACGCAGTATTTT. This codes for CSGRGGTQYF. The rearrangement joins TRBV29-1 to TRBJ2-3; a weak D match, TRBD1 (5 bases). The CDR3 has 10 residues. Germline values: CDR1 SQVTM, CDR2 ANQGSEA. V lost 7 bases to trimming and J lost 8 bases, with 10 bases between them.

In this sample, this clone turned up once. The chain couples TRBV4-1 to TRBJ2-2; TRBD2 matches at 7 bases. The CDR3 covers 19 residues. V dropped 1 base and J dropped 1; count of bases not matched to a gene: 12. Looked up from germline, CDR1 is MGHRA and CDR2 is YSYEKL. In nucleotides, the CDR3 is TGCGCCAGCAGCCAAGCCCTCGGGCTGACTAGCAGGAACACCGGGGAGCTGTTTTTT. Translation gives CASSQALGLTSRNTGELFF.

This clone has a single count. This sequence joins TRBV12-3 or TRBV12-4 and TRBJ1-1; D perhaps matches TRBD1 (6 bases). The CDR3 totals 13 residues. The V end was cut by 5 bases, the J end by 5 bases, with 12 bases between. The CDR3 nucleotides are TGTGCCAGCAGTCCTAACAGGGATACTGAAGCTTTCTTT. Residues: CASSPNRDTEAFF.

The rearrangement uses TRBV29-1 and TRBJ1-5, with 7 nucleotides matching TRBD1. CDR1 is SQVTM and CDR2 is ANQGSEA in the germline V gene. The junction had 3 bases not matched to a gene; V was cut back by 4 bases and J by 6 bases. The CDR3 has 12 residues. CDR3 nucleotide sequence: TGCAGCGTTGTTGCAGGGGGTCAGCCCCAGCATTTT. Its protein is CSVVAGGQPQHF.

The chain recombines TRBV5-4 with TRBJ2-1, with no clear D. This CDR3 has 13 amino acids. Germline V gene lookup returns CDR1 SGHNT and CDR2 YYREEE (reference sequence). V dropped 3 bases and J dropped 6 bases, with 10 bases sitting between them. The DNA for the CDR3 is TGTGCCAGCAGCTCCCCCGAGGCCAATGAGCAGTTCTTC. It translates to CASSSPEANEQFF.

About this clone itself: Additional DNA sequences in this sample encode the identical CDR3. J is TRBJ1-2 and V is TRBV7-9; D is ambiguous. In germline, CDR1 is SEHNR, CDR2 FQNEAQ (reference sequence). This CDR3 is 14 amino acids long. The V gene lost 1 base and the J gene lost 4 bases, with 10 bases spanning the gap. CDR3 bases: TGTGCCAGCAGCTTAGGAGGTCGGCCCTATGGCTACACCTTC. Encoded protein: CASSLGGRPYGYTF.

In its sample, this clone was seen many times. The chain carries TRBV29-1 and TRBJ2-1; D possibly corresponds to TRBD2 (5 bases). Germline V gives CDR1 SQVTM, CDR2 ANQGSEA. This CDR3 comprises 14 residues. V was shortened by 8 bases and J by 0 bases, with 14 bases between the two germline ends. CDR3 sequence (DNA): TGCAGCTTTTTTGGAGGCAGCTCCTACAATGAGCAGTTCTTC. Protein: CSFFGGSSYNEQFF.

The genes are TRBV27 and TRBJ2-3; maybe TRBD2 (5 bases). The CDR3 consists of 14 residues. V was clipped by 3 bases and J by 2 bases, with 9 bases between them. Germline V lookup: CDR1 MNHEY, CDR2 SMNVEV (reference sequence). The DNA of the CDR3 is TGTGCCAGCAGTTTCCTAGCCCTCACAGATACGCAGTATTTT. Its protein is CASSFLALTDTQYF.

The CDR3 here is CATSRGGEMAYEQYF. As DNA, the CDR3 is TGTGCCACCAGCAGGGGCGGGGAGATGGCCTACGAGCAGTACTTC. The gene calls are TRBV15 and TRBJ2-7; weak D call: TRBD2 (6 bases). The germline CDR1 and CDR2 sequences are LNHNV and YYDKDF (reference sequence). The CDR3 covers 15 residues. Trimming stripped 3 bases from V and 2 bases from J, with 14 bases between.

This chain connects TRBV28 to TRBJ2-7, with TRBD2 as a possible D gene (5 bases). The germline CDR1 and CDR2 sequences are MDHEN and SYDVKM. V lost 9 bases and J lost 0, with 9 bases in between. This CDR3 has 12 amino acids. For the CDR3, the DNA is TGTGCCAGTGGGAGCCTCTCCTACGAGCAGTACTTC. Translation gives CASGSLSYEQYF. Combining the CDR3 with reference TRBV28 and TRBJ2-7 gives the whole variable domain DVKVTQSSRYLVKRTGEKVFLECVQDMDHENMFWYRQDPGLGLRLIYFSYDVKMKEKGDIPEGYSVSREKKERFSLILESASTNQTSMYLCASGSLSYEQYFGPGTRLTVT.

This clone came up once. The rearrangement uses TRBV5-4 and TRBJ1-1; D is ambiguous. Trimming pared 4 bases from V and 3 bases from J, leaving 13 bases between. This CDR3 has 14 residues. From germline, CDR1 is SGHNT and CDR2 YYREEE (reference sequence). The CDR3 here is CASSRSQVDTEAFF. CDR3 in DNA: TGTGCCAGCAGCCGATCCCAGGTGGACACTGAAGCTTTCTTT.

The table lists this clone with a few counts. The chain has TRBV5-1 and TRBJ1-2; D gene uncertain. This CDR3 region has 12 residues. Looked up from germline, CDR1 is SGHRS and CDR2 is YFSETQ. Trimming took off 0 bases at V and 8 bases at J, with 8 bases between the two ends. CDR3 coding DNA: TGCGCCAGCAGCTTGGACAGCTTAGGCTACACCTTC. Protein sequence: CASSLDSLGYTF.

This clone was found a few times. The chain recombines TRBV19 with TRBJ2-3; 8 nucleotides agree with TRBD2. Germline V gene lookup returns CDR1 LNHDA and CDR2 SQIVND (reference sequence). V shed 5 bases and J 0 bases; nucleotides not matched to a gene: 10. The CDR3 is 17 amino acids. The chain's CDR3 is CASSDFGGGRSTDTQYF. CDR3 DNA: TGTGCCAGTAGTGACTTCGGCGGGGGGCGAAGCACAGATACGCAGTATTTT.

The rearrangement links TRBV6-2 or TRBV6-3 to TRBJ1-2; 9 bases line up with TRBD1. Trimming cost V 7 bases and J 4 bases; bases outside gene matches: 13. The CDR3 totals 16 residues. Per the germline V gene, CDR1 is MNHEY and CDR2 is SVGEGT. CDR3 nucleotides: TGTGCCAGCAACCCAACCGCAGACAGGGGGAGCTATGGCTACACCTTC. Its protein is CASNPTADRGSYGYTF.

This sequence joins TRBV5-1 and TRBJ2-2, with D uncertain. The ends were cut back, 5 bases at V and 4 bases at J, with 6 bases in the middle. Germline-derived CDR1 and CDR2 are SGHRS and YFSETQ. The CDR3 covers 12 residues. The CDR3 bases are TGCGCCAGCAGGCCGGTCACCGGGGAGCTGTTTTTT. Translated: CASRPVTGELFF.

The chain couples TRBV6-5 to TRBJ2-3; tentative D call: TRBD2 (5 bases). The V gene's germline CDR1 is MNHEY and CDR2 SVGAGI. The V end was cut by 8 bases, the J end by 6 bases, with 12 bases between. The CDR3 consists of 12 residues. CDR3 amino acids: CASLTSGDTQYF. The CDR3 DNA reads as TGTGCCAGCTTGACATCGGGGGATACGCAGTATTTT.

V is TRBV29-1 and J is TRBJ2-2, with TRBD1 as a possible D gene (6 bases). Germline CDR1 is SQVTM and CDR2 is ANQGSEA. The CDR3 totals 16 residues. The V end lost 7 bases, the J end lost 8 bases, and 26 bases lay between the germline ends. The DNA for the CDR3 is TGCAGCGCCTGGACAGTCGGGATCGACAGAACGGGGGAGCTGTTTTTT. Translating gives CSAWTVGIDRTGELFF.

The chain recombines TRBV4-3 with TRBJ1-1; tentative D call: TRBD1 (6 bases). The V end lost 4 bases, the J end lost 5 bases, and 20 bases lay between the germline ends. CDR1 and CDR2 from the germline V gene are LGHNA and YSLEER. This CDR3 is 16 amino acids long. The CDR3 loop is CASSLDSGERGTEAFF. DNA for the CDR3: TGCGCCAGCAGCCTAGATTCAGGGGAGAGGGGTACTGAAGCTTTCTTT.